Sequencing of this TCR beta chain was carried out in a study of blood T cell repertoires in COVID-19 (dated by TCRdb to 2020 to 2021). Concerning the study at large: Collaborator samples came from the United States, Italy and Spain and covered acute and convalescent phases of COVID-19. The prospective study material was composed of cDNA or gDNA derived from T cells, B-cell-depleted T cells, or PBMCs. Subjects who had been exposed to COVID-19, were actively infected with it, or had recovered from it provided the deeply sampled blood TCRbeta repertoires that made up the dataset. The repertoires were made available in a free public database intended to serve as a resource for research on the immune response to SARS-CoV-2. Samples were obtained from the ongoing ImmuneRACE study (first 160 participants) and from 950 to 1,500 subjects provided by 6 global collaborators. A de-identified subject ID, COVID-19 status, age in years and sex were almost always included in the sample metadata. Where available, HLA class I and class II types were taken from metadata supplied by the sample provider and were not determined by assay-based typing.

In the prospective study, participants were roughly 18 to 95 years old, resided in about two dozen geographic areas of the United States, and were enrolled through a virtual design. Cohort assignment in the prospective study relied on participant-reported clinical history from a screening survey and a study questionnaire. Mobile phlebotomists in the prospective study collected whole blood, serum and a nasopharyngeal or oropharyngeal swab from every participant. Over a roughly 2-month period, participants in the prospective study had the option of providing additional blood draws and questionnaires. Prospective study blood samples were shipped either frozen or at room temperature before DNA extraction. TCRbeta CDR3 regions were amplified from genomic DNA using the immunoSEQ Assay, a bias-controlled multiplex PCR. Under the source paper's analysis protocol: The number of nucleated cells in each sample was estimated from the amplification of reference gene primers within the assay. Sequence reads were collapsed and filtered to measure the absolute abundance of every unique TCRbeta CDR3 rearrangement. Productive Simpson clonality was computed per sample as the square root of Simpson's diversity index over productive rearrangements. The source is immuneACCESS, and TCRdb retained only in-frame sequences with V and J called. Part of the clones is not carried over; for the studies checked, unresolved V genes explain less than half of this, and the remainder is unexplained. V and J calls and clone size are those listed in that table; D and trimming were worked out from the DNA. This sample lists roughly 400,000 clones; roughly 87% were detected once. Jointly, the top ten make up over 2% of the sample.

For CDR1 and CDR2, the germline V gene (reference sequence) lists LNHNV and YYDKDF. The CDR3 measures 18 amino acids from cysteine to phenylalanine. The kept DNA is CDR3 alone, 54 bases in frame from the first base. Relative to germline, V is missing 1 base and J is missing 2 bases, with 11 bases of the junction outside any gene match. What the research found in general, with its limitations: How much clinical and demographic metadata was included differed by source and by participant, and the metadata was provided uncurated.

Note on this clone: Its antigen is currently not known. The sample holds no much larger clone one base away, and base qualities are not on file.

Specimen: PBMCs or T cells enriched from blood (not recorded which). The TCR originated in a middle-aged woman with acute COVID-19. Recombination connected TRBV15 to TRBJ1-2, and 9 junctional nucleotides match TRBD1. The DNA sequence follows: TGTGCCACCAGCAGAGGCGAAGGACAGGGGCTCGAAAACTATGGCTACACCTTC. This encodes CATSRGEGQGLENYGYTF.